Reported below is one TCR beta chain. Its antigen remains unidentified. The read halts 3 residues ahead of the CDR3 end, with the missing end drawn from the germline J gene. These data belong to a study of T cells in women clearing cervical HPV infection. Across the study: Donors had HPV16-related CIN3 or worse; 2 had invasive cancer.

Measured with immunoSEQ multiplex PCR; TCRdb has only the in-frame clones, and not every one. This listing includes just under 35,000 clones. The germline V gene has CDR1 MDHEN and CDR2 SYDVKM. The CDR3 length is 13 residues. Trimming pared 4 bases from V and 0 bases from J, leaving 5 bases between. Study-level points and caveats: TRBV6-7 abundance was lower in cases than controls (roughly 0.11% versus 0.16%).

The gene calls are TRBV28 and TRBJ2-3; no clear D gene. The receptor was derived from a woman between 18 and 75 years old with a cervical HPV16 infection that either progressed to CIN3+ or cleared (not recorded which). Source material: blood buffy coat. The CDR3 sequence is CASSSGSTDTQYF. Partial CDR3 DNA: TGTGCCAGCAGTTCCGGGAGCACAGATACG.